These 12 T cell receptor beta chains originate from one sample sequenced in a study of T-cell memory formation after mild COVID-19. TCRdb reanalysed the 5' RACE reads using MiXCR and keeps one entry per CDR3 protein. Of more than 250,000 distinct CDR3 sequences listed, about 16% are singletons. The source material was PBMCs or a T cell subset sorted from them (not recorded which). The source of these receptors is a man younger than 35 who had mild COVID-19 (a few samples of this study predate the infection). Cell type and time point are not known.

The chain joins TRBV10-1 to TRBJ2-1; D is undetermined. Germline CDR1 reads WNHNN; CDR2 reads SYGVQD (reference sequence). The CDR3 sequence is 13 residues long. The V end was cut by 0 bases, the J end by 3 bases, with 3 bases between. The CDR3 sequence: CASSESNYNEQFF. The CDR3 DNA reads as TGCGCCAGCAGTGAGTCCAACTACAATGAGCAGTTCTTC.

This clonotype showed up just a few times. The chain has TRBV4-1 and TRBJ2-3; perhaps TRBD1 as D (5 bases). The CDR3 covers 16 residues. The germline V gene has CDR1 MGHRA and CDR2 YSYEKL. V gave up 1 base and J gave up 2 bases, with 13 bases separating them. This chain's CDR3 is CASSQVYNRYTDTQYF. CDR3 nucleotide sequence: TGCGCCAGCAGCCAAGTTTATAACAGGTACACAGATACGCAGTATTTT.

This clonotype has only a few counts. CDR3 residues: CASSPGQGASYGYTF. In nucleotides, the CDR3 is TGTGCCAGCAGTCCCGGACAGGGGGCCTCCTATGGCTACACCTTC. The rearrangement links TRBV12-3 or TRBV12-4 to TRBJ1-2, with TRBD1 matching over 11 bases. CDR3 length: 15 residues. The V segment lost 5 bases and the J segment 4 bases; nucleotides outside the gene matches: 6.

The chain uses TRBV7-2 and TRBJ1-2; unclear D gene. This CDR3 is built from 12 residues. Germline loops: CDR1 SGHTA, CDR2 FQGNSA. The V and J ends lost 3 bases and 4 bases respectively, with 6 bases between them. The CDR3 DNA is TGTGCCAGCAGCTTCAGTTCCTATGGCTACACCTTC. As protein: CASSFSSYGYTF.

This clonotype occurred many times. The genes are TRBV6-1 and TRBJ2-5; 9 bases map to TRBD2. The CDR3 runs 16 residues. Germline V gene sequence: CDR1 MNHNS, CDR2 SASEGT. V was pared by 4 bases and J by 2 bases, with 8 bases of the junction left unmatched. DNA for the CDR3: TGTGCCAGCAGTGGAGGGTCTCTAGCGGGGCAAGAGACCCAGTACTTC. Translation: CASSGGSLAGQETQYF.

V usage is TRBV6-6 and J usage is TRBJ2-6; D call uncertain. V was trimmed by 7 bases and J by 2 bases, leaving 6 bases between them. Germline CDR1 and CDR2: MNHNY and SVGAGI (reference sequence). The CDR3 has 13 residues. The CDR3 region has the DNA TGTGCCAGCACATCCACTGGGGCCAACGTCCTGACTTTC. It codes for CASTSTGANVLTF.

The genes are TRBV25-1 and TRBJ1-1; D might be TRBD1 (6 bases). Trimming took 3 bases from V and 3 from J, leaving 14 bases between them. The V gene's germline CDR1 is MGHDK and CDR2 SYGVNS. This CDR3 has 15 residues. The CDR3 DNA follows: TGTGCCAGCAGTGATCAGGGGACCGGGGACACTGAAGCTTTCTTT. This sequence encodes CASSDQGTGDTEAFF.

V is TRBV7-2 and J is TRBJ1-5; tentative D call: TRBD1 (5 bases). CDR1 and CDR2 (germline): SGHTA, FQGNSA. The CDR3 is 13 residues long. V was trimmed by 5 bases and J by 6 bases, leaving 11 bases between them. CDR3 loop: CASSPGRVQPQHF. The CDR3 DNA sequence: TGTGCCAGCAGCCCGGGGCGCGTTCAGCCCCAGCATTTT.

This clonotype has at least ten counts. This chain connects TRBV5-1 to TRBJ2-7; 7 nucleotides line up with TRBD2. The CDR3 sequence is 15 residues long. Germline V lookup: CDR1 SGHRS, CDR2 YFSETQ. After removal of 6 bases from V and 2 bases from J, the junction contained 11 bases not matched to a gene. The CDR3 spells CASTRGGGGTYEQYF. In nucleotides, the CDR3 is TGCGCCAGCACCCGGGGAGGCGGGGGAACCTACGAGCAGTACTTC.

This clonotype has more than one count but fewer than ten. The gene calls are TRBV10-3 and TRBJ2-1; 8 bases are shared with TRBD2. V lost 3 bases and J lost 5; bases outside the gene matches: 6. Germline lookup yields CDR1 ENHRY and CDR2 SYGVKD. This CDR3 is built from 15 residues. The CDR3 here is CAISDASGYDNEQFF. Written as DNA, the CDR3 is TGTGCCATCAGTGACGCTAGCGGGTACGACAATGAGCAGTTCTTC.

J is TRBJ1-5 and V is TRBV6-1; D perhaps matches TRBD1 (5 bases). Germline assignment: CDR1 MNHNS and CDR2 SASEGT. V gave up 2 bases and J gave up 5 bases, with 16 bases separating them. This CDR3 comprises 16 residues. Here the CDR3 DNA reads TGTGCCAGCAGTGAACCTTGGAGCAGGGCAGATCAGCCCCAGCATTTT. Translated, it gives CASSEPWSRADQPQHF.

In this sample, this clonotype turned up a few times. The chain couples TRBV19 to TRBJ2-5, with D hard to call. The CDR3 has 14 residues. Germline lookup yields CDR1 LNHDA and CDR2 SQIVND (reference sequence). V gave up 4 bases and J gave up 2 bases, with 11 bases separating them. CDR3 nucleotides: TGTGCCAGTAGTAGCCGGGCAAGACAAGAGACCCAGTACTTC. Protein: CASSSRARQETQYF.